Here is one T cell receptor (beta chain) with its context. With 3 bases removed from V and 2 bases from J, the gap between germline ends came to 11 bases. CDR1 is MNHEY and CDR2 is SMNVEV in the germline V gene (reference sequence). The CDR3 runs to 15 residues. The data are from a study of T cell changes during pregnancy in multiple sclerosis. Assay: immunoSEQ multiplex PCR; the TCRdb copy retains only in-frame clones and omits some. Of about 100,000 clones in the sample, roughly nine tenths are singletons; the top ten hold 1% to 1.5%. The genes are TRBV27 and TRBJ2-1, with a weak D call TRBD1 (6 bases). The sequencing used peripheral blood, collected in the second trimester of pregnancy. The sequence derives from a female donor with multiple sclerosis, enrolled in a pregnancy study. This chain's CDR3 is CASSFAGVAYNEQFF. The CDR3 coding sequence is TGTGCCAGCAGTTTTGCAGGGGTCGCCTACAATGAGCAGTTCTTC.